This T cell receptor (beta chain) was sequenced during a study of brain T cells in children with intractable seizures. Clones were read by immunoSEQ multiplex PCR, and TCRdb kept only the in-frame ones, dropping some. Of hundreds of thousands of clones in the sample, over 90% were seen once. Trimming removed 1 base from V and 2 bases from J, with 5 bases in between. Germline-derived CDR1 and CDR2 are SEHNR and FQNEAQ (reference sequence). This CDR3 has 13 residues. This clone came up once. Its antigen is unidentified. Time point denoted: blood from clinic visit 5 months post-surgery; TSC patient then seizure free. Surgery cases with the highest brain T cell transcript signatures were chosen for sequencing. At least one anti-epileptic drug was given before surgery. Regarding the study as a whole: Only CDR3 sequence similarity suggested viral specificity, without known HCMV serostatus.

V is TRBV7-9 and J is TRBJ1-2, with D uncertain. The input for sequencing was peripheral blood, taken approximately 5 months after surgery. The source of this sequence is a boy less than two years old with tuberous sclerosis and intractable seizures. In nucleotides, the CDR3 is TGTGCCAGCAGCTTAGAGGGCAACTATGGCTACACCTTC. Translation: CASSLEGNYGYTF.